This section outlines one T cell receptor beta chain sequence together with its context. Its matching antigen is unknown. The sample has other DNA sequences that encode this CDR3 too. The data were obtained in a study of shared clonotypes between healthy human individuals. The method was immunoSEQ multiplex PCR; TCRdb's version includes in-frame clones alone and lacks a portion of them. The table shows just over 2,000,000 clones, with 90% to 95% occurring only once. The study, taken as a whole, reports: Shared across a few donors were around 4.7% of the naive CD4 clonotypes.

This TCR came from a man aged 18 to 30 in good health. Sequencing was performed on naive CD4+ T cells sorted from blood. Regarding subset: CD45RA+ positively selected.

For the CDR3, the DNA is TGTGCCAGCAGCTTGCCGAGCACAGATACGCAGTATTTT. Its translation: CASSLPSTDTQYF. The V gene is TRBV5-6, the J gene TRBJ2-3; no clear D. Trimming left V 1 base short and J 0 bases short, with 3 bases between. Germline V gene data show CDR1 as SGHDT and CDR2 as YYEEEE. CDR3 length: 13 amino acids.